This T cell receptor (beta chain) was observed in a study of low-dose radiotherapy and immunotherapy resistance in tumors. Study overall: While receiving nivolumab 240 mg every two weeks, patients also received ipilimumab 1 mg/kg every six weeks, both intravenously.

V dropped 3 bases and J dropped 11 bases, with 28 bases sitting between them. The CDR3 has 17 amino acids. Per the germline V gene, CDR1 is SGHRS and CDR2 is YFSETQ. Sample time point: before trial treatment. Treatment of the donors consisted of nivolumab and ipilimumab (plus aspirin, low-dose cyclophosphamide and low-dose radiotherapy). Solid tumors that lacked tumor-infiltrating lymphocytes and were advanced were present in eligible patients. With TRAV- and TRBV-specific primers, first-strand cDNA was made, covering the alpha and beta chains. TCRs were put through about 20 PCR cycles of amplification with Phusion. A constant-region primer and the V-primer adapter served as the primer pair. The mRNA that was isolated underwent amplification by in vitro transcription. TCRdb processed the reads anew with MiXCR; each CDR3 protein has one entry. In the table there are tens of thousands of distinct CDR3 sequences, less than 25% of which are singletons.

The receptor comes from a male donor with prostate cancer. The sample in question was PBMCs, obtained before treatment. The chain links TRBV5-1 to TRBJ2-3; TRBD2 is a possible D gene (7 bases). CDR3 DNA: TGCGCCAGCAGCTCGGGCCAAATCCTAACGGGGGGCAATGAGCAGTATTTT. As protein: CASSSGQILTGGNEQYF.